This T cell receptor (beta chain) is drawn from a study of blood T cell repertoires in COVID-19. On the study more broadly: Samples representing acute and convalescent COVID-19 were sourced from the United States, Italy and Spain.

Clones were sequenced by immunoSEQ multiplex PCR, and TCRdb holds only the in-frame ones, with some missing. The profile shows 200,000 to 250,000 clones, around 84% of them singletons. CDR3 length: 17 residues. With 0 bases removed from V and 0 bases from J, the gap between germline ends came to 13 bases. Germline V gene lookup returns CDR1 SGHKS and CDR2 YYEKEE (reference sequence). The chain combines TRBV5-5 with TRBJ1-3; a weak D match, TRBD1 (5 bases). The clonotype originates from a woman between 18 and 29 years old with acute or convalescent COVID-19. Sequencing input: peripheral blood. The CDR3 DNA is TGTGCCAGCAGCTTGGCCTTGGGGCGGTCCTCTGGAAACACCATATATTTT. This encodes CASSLALGRSSGNTIYF.